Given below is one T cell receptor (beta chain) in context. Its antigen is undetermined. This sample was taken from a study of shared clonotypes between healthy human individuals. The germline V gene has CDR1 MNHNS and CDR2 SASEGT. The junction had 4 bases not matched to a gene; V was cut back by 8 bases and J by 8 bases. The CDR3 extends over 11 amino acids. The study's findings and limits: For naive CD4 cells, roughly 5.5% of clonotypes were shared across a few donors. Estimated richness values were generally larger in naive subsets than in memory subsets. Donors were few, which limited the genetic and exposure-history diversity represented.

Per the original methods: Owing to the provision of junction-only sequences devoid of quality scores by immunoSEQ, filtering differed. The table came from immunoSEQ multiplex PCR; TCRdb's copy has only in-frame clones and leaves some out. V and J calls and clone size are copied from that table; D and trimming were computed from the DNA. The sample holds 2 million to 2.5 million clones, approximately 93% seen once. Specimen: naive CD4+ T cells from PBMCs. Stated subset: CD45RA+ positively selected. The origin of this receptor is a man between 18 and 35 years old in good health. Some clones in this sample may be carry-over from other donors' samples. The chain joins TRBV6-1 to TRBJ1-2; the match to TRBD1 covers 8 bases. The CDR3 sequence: CASRQGNGYTF. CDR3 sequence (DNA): TGTGCCAGCCGACAGGGGAACGGCTACACCTTC.